This entry lists 12 T cell receptor beta chains sequenced from one sample in a study of tumor and adjacent non-tumor tissue in lung cancer. No cell sorting was done before RNA was extracted from the tissue. TCRbeta libraries were built with three rounds of nested PCR, modified from ARM-PCR. Via MiXCR, TCRdb re-called the multiplex PCR reads, giving one row per CDR3 protein. The repertoire holds tens of thousands of distinct CDR3 sequences, with around 60% as singletons. Source material: lung tumor tissue. Receptor source: a man aged 45-65 years with non-small cell lung cancer.

This clonotype was recorded at least ten times. This sequence joins TRBV28 and TRBJ2-5; tentative D call: TRBD1 (5 bases). With 7 bases removed from V and 7 bases from J, the gap between germline ends came to 16 bases. The germline V gene has CDR1 MDHEN and CDR2 SYDVKM. There are 13 residues in the CDR3. The CDR3 bases are TGTGCCAGCACCAAAGGGGATATTGGGACCCAGTACTTC. It encodes CASTKGDIGTQYF. Filled out from reference TRBV28 and TRBJ2-5, the complete variable domain reads DVKVTQSSRYLVKRTGEKVFLECVQDMDHENMFWYRQDPGLGLRLIYFSYDVKMKEKGDIPEGYSVSREKKERFSLILESASTNQTSMYLCASTKGDIGTQYFGPGTRLLVL.

This clonotype was found many times. The chain joins TRBV6-5 to TRBJ2-4; the D is unclear. The germline gives CDR1 MNHEY, CDR2 SVGAGI. The V end was cut by 0 bases, the J end by 0 bases, with 12 bases between. This CDR3 is 17 amino acids long. CDR3: CASSYSIVDLAKNIQYF. The CDR3 coding sequence is TGTGCCAGCAGTTACTCGATCGTAGACCTAGCCAAAAACATTCAGTACTTC.

This clonotype was observed once. This is likely a read error, given that the CDR3 carries no conserved phenylalanine or tryptophan at its end. The rearrangement joins TRBV30 to TRBJ1-2; no clear D gene. The CDR3 consists of 11 residues. V was clipped by 2 bases and J by 7 bases, with 8 bases between them. Germline V gene lookup returns CDR1 GTSNPN and CDR2 SVGIG (reference sequence). Here the CDR3 reads CAWSSGVGYTL. The CDR3 DNA follows: TGTGCCTGGAGTTCTGGAGTTGGCTACACCCTC.

There are many counts of this clonotype. V is TRBV6-6 and J is TRBJ1-5; the D gene is possibly TRBD1 (5 bases). V lost 7 bases and J lost 0, with 13 bases in between. CDR3 length: 15 amino acids. Per the germline V gene, CDR1 is MNHNY and CDR2 is SVGAGI (reference sequence). The CDR3, as DNA: TGTGCCAGCACCCTGCCAGGGACTAGCAATCAGCCCCAGCATTTT. Translation: CASTLPGTSNQPQHF.

This clonotype was recorded at least ten times. V is TRBV12-3 or TRBV12-4 and J is TRBJ2-7, with 8 bases aligning to TRBD1. The CDR3 has 13 residues. V was clipped by 6 bases and J by 7 bases; unmatched bases: 8. The CDR3 region has the DNA TGTGCCAGCAGCCTGGGACAGGCGCGGGAGCAGTACTTC. It encodes CASSLGQAREQYF.

In this sample, this clonotype turned up many times. The V and J genes are TRBV6-6 and TRBJ2-7, with 9 nucleotides matching TRBD1. The CDR3 is 15 residues long. CDR1 is MNHNY and CDR2 is SVGAGI in the germline V gene (reference sequence). The trim removed 4 bases at V and 5 bases at J, leaving 9 bases unmatched. DNA for the CDR3: TGTGCCAGCAGTTCCGTGGGGACAGGGATAGACGAGCAGTACTTC. Protein sequence: CASSSVGTGIDEQYF.

Comment on this clonotype: Compared with germline, one end of the junction differs, possibly owing to a read error. This chain uses TRBV4-1 with TRBJ1-6; no clear D gene. Germline CDR1 and CDR2: MGHRA and YSYEKL. The CDR3 has 12 residues. This chain's CDR3 is CASSLTDRPLHF. CDR3 in DNA: TGCGCCAGCAGCCTCACGGATAGACCCCTCCACTTC.

This clonotype showed up many times. The chain couples TRBV10-3 to TRBJ2-1; 9 nucleotides match TRBD1. This CDR3 region has 14 residues. Germline V gene data show CDR1 as ENHRY and CDR2 as SYGVKD. With V trimmed by 6 bases and J by 7 bases, 7 bases remained unmatched. CDR3 in amino acids: CAIREPGQGNEQFF. The CDR3 coding sequence is TGTGCCATCAGGGAACCGGGACAGGGAAATGAGCAGTTCTTC.

In the case of this clonotype: This clone may be a read error of a much larger clone one base away. The CDR3 ends on some other residue instead of the conserved phenylalanine or tryptophan, so this is likely a read error. The rearrangement joins TRBV6-1 to TRBJ2-2; D remains ambiguous. CDR1 is MNHNS, CDR2 SASEGT, per germline. There are 11 residues in the CDR3. Trimming pared 7 bases from V and 5 bases from J, leaving 5 bases between. The CDR3 reads CASKVTGELFS. DNA of the CDR3: TGTGCCAGCAAAGTAACCGGGGAGCTGTTTTCT.

With regard to this clonotype: Germline is not matched at one junction end, which may reflect a read error. The V gene is TRBV6-1, the J gene TRBJ2-1, with 8 bases fitting TRBD1. Germline values: CDR1 MNHNS, CDR2 SASEGT. The CDR3 is 15 amino acids. As DNA, the CDR3 is TGTGCCAGCAGTCCCGACAGGGGCTCCTATAATGAGCGGTTCTTC. Encoded protein: CASSPDRGSYNERFF.

The chain carries TRBV28 and TRBJ1-5, with D maybe TRBD1 (6 bases). Trimming removed 5 bases from V and 3 bases from J, with 11 bases in between. Germline CDR1 MDHEN, CDR2 SYDVKM. The CDR3 is 14 amino acids. DNA of the CDR3: TGTGCCAGCAGTACAGGGACAAACAATCAGCCCCAGCATTTT. Its protein product is CASSTGTNNQPQHF.

Details on this clonotype: A much larger clonotype is one base distant, so this may be a read error. The chain is built from TRBV6-6 and TRBJ1-2; a weak D match, TRBD1 (6 bases). CDR1 and CDR2 (germline): MNHNY, SVGAGI (reference sequence). This CDR3 contains 15 residues. CDR3: CASGYSMRGALGYTF. CDR3 bases: TGTGCCAGCGGTTACTCGATGCGGGGGGCGCTTGGCTACACCTTC.